In its sample, the clone carrying this TCR beta chain was seen a few times. This record comes from a study of T cells in Graves' hyperthyroidism and ophthalmopathy. The CDR3 contains 15 residues. CDR1 and CDR2 from the germline V gene are DFQATT and SNEGSKA (reference sequence). The V end was cut by 6 bases, the J end by 2 bases, with 18 bases between. RNA transcripts gave rise to amplified TCR beta CDR3 regions. In the first-round RT-PCR of the TCR CDR3, the HTBI primer set was used. TCRdb re-called the multiplex PCR reads through MiXCR, storing one row per CDR3 protein. The sample shows 500,000 to 750,000 distinct CDR3 sequences, approximately 15% of them seen only once.

The sequencing sample was made of blood. V gene TRBV20-1 combines with J gene TRBJ2-3; D perhaps matches TRBD1 (5 bases). This TCR came from a woman in her thirties with Graves' hyperthyroidism. The CDR3 protein is CSADRTSRDTDTQYF. CDR3 DNA: TGCAGTGCAGATCGAACGTCCAGGGACACAGATACGCAGTATTTT.